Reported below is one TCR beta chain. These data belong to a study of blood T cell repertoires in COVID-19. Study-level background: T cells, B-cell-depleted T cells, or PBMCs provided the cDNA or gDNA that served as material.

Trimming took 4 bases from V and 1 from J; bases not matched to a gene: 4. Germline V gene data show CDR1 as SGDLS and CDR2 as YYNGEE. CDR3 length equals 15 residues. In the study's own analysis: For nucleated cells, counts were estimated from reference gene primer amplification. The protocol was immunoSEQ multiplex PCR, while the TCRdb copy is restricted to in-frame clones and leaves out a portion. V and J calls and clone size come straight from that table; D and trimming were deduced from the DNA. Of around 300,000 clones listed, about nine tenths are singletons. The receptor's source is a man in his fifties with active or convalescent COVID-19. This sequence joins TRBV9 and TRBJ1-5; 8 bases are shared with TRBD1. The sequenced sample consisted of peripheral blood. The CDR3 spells CASSRQGWSNQPQHF. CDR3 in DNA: TGTGCCAGCAGCCGACAGGGGTGGAGCAATCAGCCCCAGCATTTT. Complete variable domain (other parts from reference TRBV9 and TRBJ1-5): DSGVTQTPKHLITATGQRVTLRCSPRSGDLSVYWYQQSLDQGLQFLIQYYNGEERAKGNILERFSAQQFPDLHSELNLSSLELGDSALYFCASSRQGWSNQPQHFGDGTRLSIL.